This T cell receptor (beta chain) appears in the sequencing data of a study of cytomegalovirus exposure and HLA in healthy donors. This clone was counted a few times. Primers for the PCR totalled 60 Vbeta and 13 Jbeta. The data were produced by immunoSEQ multiplex PCR, yet TCRdb's version contains in-frame clones alone and is incomplete. The table records fewer than 95,000 clones, around three quarters of them present only once. Germline V gene sequence: CDR1 MNHEY, CDR2 SMNVEV (reference sequence). V lost 5 bases and J lost 4, with 14 bases in between. This CDR3 contains 14 residues. Material for sequencing was PBMCs. V is TRBV27 and J is TRBJ1-2; D is undetermined. This TCR came from a man aged 25 to 45 in good health and CMV-seronegative. The chain's CDR3 is CASSTGGLPYGYTF. DNA of the CDR3: TGTGCCAGCAGTACCGGAGGGTTACCCTATGGCTACACCTTC.